Listed below are T cell receptor beta chains from one sample, sequenced in a study of blood T cell repertoires in COVID-19. TCRdb's table, derived via immunoSEQ multiplex PCR, lists solely in-frame clones and lacks some. The table includes some 130,000 clones, about nine tenths detected once. The specimen sequenced was peripheral blood. The receptors here all came from a woman in her sixties or seventies with COVID-19, enrolled during active disease. Both conserved end residues are part of each CDR3. D genes are given only for firm matches. Clone size is shown for a subset of rows, as once, few, many or a class of expanded clone.

>TRBV6-5|NA|TRBJ1-5|NA
CASSPAGNQPQHF
TGTGCCAGCAGCCCAGCGGGCAATCAGCCCCAGCATTTT
>TRBV11-2|NA|TRBJ2-2|TRBD1
CASSLRDRVNTGELFF
TGTGCCAGCAGCTTAAGGGACAGGGTGAACACCGGGGAGCTGTTTTTT
>TRBV19|NA|TRBJ1-2|NA
CASSSIGGGAGYGYTF
TGTGCCAGTAGTTCCATTGGCGGGGGAGCTGGCTATGGCTACACCTTC
>TRBV19|NA|TRBJ2-5|NA
CASTRPEETQYF
TGTGCCAGTACTCGCCCGGAAGAGACCCAGTACTTC
>TRBV3-1/TRBV3-2|NA|TRBJ1-2|NA
CASSQVESYTF
TGTGCCAGCAGCCAAGTCGAGAGCTACACCTTC
>TRBV5-1|NA|TRBJ2-1|TRBD2
CASSLGGGRYNEQFF
TGCGCCAGCAGCTTGGGCGGGGGTCGCTACAATGAGCAGTTCTTC
>TRBV6-5|NA|TRBJ1-5|NA
CASSVIKSNQPQHF
TGTGCCAGCAGCGTTATTAAAAGCAATCAGCCCCAGCATTTT
>TRBV2|few|TRBJ2-7|NA
CASRGDGSFYF
TGTGCCAGCAGGGGAGACGGCTCCTTCTACTTC
>TRBV5-5|NA|TRBJ1-2|NA
CASSLSGEEGYTF
TGTGCCAGCAGCTTATCGGGGGAGGAGGGCTACACCTTC
>TRBV21-1|NA|TRBJ1-5|NA
CASSKPTKQSRARPQHF
TGTGCCAGCAGCAAACCTACCAAACAGAGCCGCGCGAGGCCCCAGCATTTT
>TRBV6-5|once|TRBJ1-2|TRBD1
CASIPGQGDYGYTF
TGTGCCAGCATTCCGGGACAGGGGGACTATGGCTACACCTTC
>TRBV9|NA|TRBJ1-5|TRBD1
CASGGGQGANQPQHF
TGTGCCAGCGGAGGGGGGCAGGGGGCAAATCAGCCCCAGCATTTT
>TRBV9|NA|TRBJ1-1|TRBD1
CASSASGTGMYTEAFF
TGTGCCAGCAGCGCCTCCGGGACAGGGATGTACACTGAAGCTTTCTTT
>TRBV5-1|NA|TRBJ2-1|TRBD2
CASSPRTSGGAHEQFF
TGCGCCAGCAGCCCCCGGACTAGCGGGGGGGCCCATGAGCAGTTCTTC
>TRBV5-4|NA|TRBJ2-2|NA
CASSLGTANTGELFF
TGTGCCAGCAGCTTGGGGACAGCGAACACCGGGGAGCTGTTTTTT
>TRBV3-1/TRBV3-2|NA|TRBJ1-4|NA
CASSQFGRNNEKLFF
TGTGCCAGCAGCCAATTCGGCAGGAATAATGAAAAACTGTTTTTT
>TRBV7-2|NA|TRBJ1-4|NA
CASSSARVGDEKLFF
TGTGCCAGCAGCTCGGCGAGGGTTGGAGATGAAAAACTGTTTTTT
>TRBV9|NA|TRBJ2-5|TRBD1
CASSVAGGGETQYF
TGTGCCAGCAGCGTAGCAGGGGGCGGAGAGACCCAGTACTTC
>TRBV27|NA|TRBJ1-4|TRBD1
CASSLSDRGSATNEKLFF
TGTGCCAGCAGTTTATCCGACAGGGGGTCTGCAACTAATGAAAAACTGTTTTTT
>TRBV5-1|NA|TRBJ2-7|TRBD2
CASSVLAGAFYEQYF
TGCGCCAGCAGCGTACTAGCGGGGGCCTTCTACGAGCAGTACTTC
>TRBV4-1|NA|TRBJ1-1|NA
CASSQPSQGIMNTEAFF
TGCGCCAGCAGCCAGCCCTCGCAGGGCATAATGAACACTGAAGCTTTCTTT
>TRBV5-6|NA|TRBJ2-7|NA
CASLNQGRPPDYEQYF
TGTGCCAGCCTTAACCAGGGGCGCCCCCCGGACTACGAGCAGTACTTC
>TRBV7-9|NA|TRBJ1-5|NA
CASSLGGGVQPQHF
TGTGCCAGCAGCTTAGGGGGAGGGGTCCAGCCCCAGCATTTT
>TRBV5-1|once|TRBJ1-3|NA
CASSLAGGQFGSGNTIYF
TGCGCCAGCAGCTTGGCCGGGGGGCAGTTTGGCTCTGGAAACACCATATATTTT
>TRBV4-1|NA|TRBJ2-2|TRBD2
CASSQREGRNTGELFF
TGCGCCAGCAGCCAGAGGGAGGGGCGGAACACCGGGGAGCTGTTTTTT
>TRBV29-1|NA|TRBJ1-2|NA
CSVIRGPNYGYTF
TGCAGCGTAATCAGGGGCCCTAACTATGGCTACACCTTC
>TRBV2|NA|TRBJ1-2|NA
CASSSFQGSYGYTF
TGTGCCAGCAGTAGTTTTCAGGGTTCCTATGGCTACACCTTC
>TRBV27|NA|TRBJ2-1|NA
CASRTGGAVYNEQFF
TGTGCCAGCAGGACGGGCGGGGCCGTATACAATGAGCAGTTCTTC
>TRBV2|few|TRBJ1-4|TRBD1
CASSPLTGSEEKLFF
TGTGCCAGCAGTCCCCTGACAGGGTCAGAGGAAAAACTGTTTTTT
>TRBV28|NA|TRBJ2-7|NA
CASSSSDSLLGIYLQYF
TGTGCCAGCAGTTCATCCGACAGCCTCCTAGGGATCTACTTGCAGTACTTC
>TRBV19|few|TRBJ2-7|NA
CASSIHMNSYEQYF
TGTGCCAGTAGTATCCACATGAACTCCTACGAGCAGTACTTC
>TRBV10-3|NA|TRBJ2-7|TRBD2
CAIKAGGLYEQYF
TGTGCCATCAAAGCGGGGGGACTATACGAGCAGTACTTC
>TRBV11-3|NA|TRBJ2-2|NA
CASSLVRPGGTGELFF
TGTGCCAGCAGCTTAGTCAGACCCGGGGGCACCGGGGAGCTGTTTTTT
>TRBV28|NA|TRBJ1-4|NA
CASSPFGQQPHEKLFF
TGTGCCAGCAGCCCGTTCGGACAGCAACCCCATGAAAAACTGTTTTTT
>TRBV6-5|NA|TRBJ2-5|NA
CASRRGQETQYF
TGTGCCAGCAGGCGCGGCCAAGAGACCCAGTACTTC
>TRBV2|NA|TRBJ2-5|NA
CASSDRGTQYF
TGTGCCAGCAGTGATCGGGGGACCCAGTACTTC
>TRBV7-9|NA|TRBJ2-1|NA
CASTPSDGGAVEQFF
TGTGCCAGCACCCCGTCTGATGGGGGGGCCGTTGAGCAGTTCTTC
>TRBV6-5|NA|TRBJ2-3|NA
CASIKDRITDTQYF
TGTGCCAGCATTAAAGACAGGATTACAGATACGCAGTATTTT
>TRBV7-9|few|TRBJ2-5|NA
CASSWGGETQYF
TGTGCCAGCAGCTGGGGAGGAGAGACCCAGTACTTC
>TRBV3-1/TRBV3-2|NA|TRBJ2-7|NA
CASSQYPLEAYEQYF
TGTGCCAGCAGCCAATACCCCCTCGAGGCTTACGAGCAGTACTTC
>TRBV18|NA|TRBJ1-2|TRBD1
CASSPKGTGEDYGYTF
TGTGCCAGCTCACCAAAAGGGACAGGGGAAGATTATGGCTACACCTTC
>TRBV29-1|NA|TRBJ2-3|TRBD1
CSVRPTGGVSDTQYF
TGCAGCGTTCGTCCGACAGGGGGCGTATCAGATACGCAGTATTTT
>TRBV30|NA|TRBJ2-3|NA
CAWSLGALADTQYF
TGTGCCTGGAGTCTGGGCGCGTTAGCAGATACGCAGTATTTT
>TRBV19|NA|TRBJ2-7|TRBD1
CASSFQGAYEQYF
TGTGCCAGTAGTTTCCAGGGGGCCTACGAGCAGTACTTC
>TRBV5-6|NA|TRBJ2-7|NA
CASSYGSEQYF
TGTGCCAGCAGCTACGGGTCCGAGCAGTACTTC
>TRBV3-1/TRBV3-2|NA|TRBJ2-7|NA
CASSQTRGSYEQYF
TGTGCCAGCAGCCAAACCCGGGGTTCCTACGAGCAGTACTTC
>TRBV14|NA|TRBJ1-6|TRBD1
CASKLRQGASSPLHF
TGTGCCAGCAAGCTGCGGCAGGGGGCAAGTTCACCCCTCCACTTT
>TRBV11-2|NA|TRBJ1-2|NA
CASSPDRLTGYTF
TGTGCCAGCAGCCCCGACAGGTTAACTGGCTACACCTTC
>TRBV27|NA|TRBJ2-7|NA
CASRETEDSYEQYF
TGTGCCAGCCGGGAGACAGAGGACTCCTACGAGCAGTACTTC
>TRBV7-2|NA|TRBJ2-5|NA
CASSPTFRDQETQYF
TGTGCCAGCAGCCCTACGTTCAGGGACCAAGAGACCCAGTACTTC
>TRBV5-1|NA|TRBJ2-2|NA
CASAGISNTGELFF
TGCGCCAGCGCAGGGATCTCTAACACCGGGGAGCTGTTTTTT
>TRBV5-3|NA|TRBJ1-4|TRBD1
CARSPDRDLNEKLFF
TGTGCCAGAAGCCCGGACAGGGACCTTAACGAAAAACTGTTTTTT
>TRBV5-1|NA|TRBJ2-7|TRBD2
CASSLPGLAGGYEQYF
TGCGCCAGCAGCTTGCCGGGACTAGCGGGGGGCTACGAGCAGTACTTC
>TRBV2|NA|TRBJ2-1|TRBD2
CASSEAFAGGLEQFF
TGTGCCAGCAGTGAAGCGTTCGCGGGAGGGCTCGAGCAGTTCTTC